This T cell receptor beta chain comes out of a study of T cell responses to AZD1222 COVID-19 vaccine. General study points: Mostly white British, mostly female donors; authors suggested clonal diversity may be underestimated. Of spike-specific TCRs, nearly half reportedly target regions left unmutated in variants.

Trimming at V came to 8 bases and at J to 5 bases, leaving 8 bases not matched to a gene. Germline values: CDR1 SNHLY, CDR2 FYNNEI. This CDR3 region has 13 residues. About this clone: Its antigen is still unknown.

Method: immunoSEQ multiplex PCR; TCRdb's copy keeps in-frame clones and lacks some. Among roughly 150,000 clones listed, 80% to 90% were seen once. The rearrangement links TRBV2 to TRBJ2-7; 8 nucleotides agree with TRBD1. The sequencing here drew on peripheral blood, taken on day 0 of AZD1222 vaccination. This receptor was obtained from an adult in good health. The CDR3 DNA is TGTGCCAGCGTCAGGGGGCATAACGACGAGCAGTACTTC. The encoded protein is CASVRGHNDEQYF.